This TCR beta chain was captured by sequencing in a study of glioma-infiltrating T cells after dendritic cell vaccination. The germline CDR1 and CDR2 sequences are SGHDT and YYEEEE. The CDR3 has 16 residues. Between the trimmed V and J ends, which lost 2 bases and 0 bases, there was a span of 15 bases. Generated by immunoSEQ multiplex PCR, the TCRdb table keeps only in-frame clones and is missing some. The sample records some 100,000 clones, over 65% being singletons. The sample was blood, taken before dendritic cell vaccination. The TCR originated in a human donor with glioblastoma. The chain uses TRBV5-6 and TRBJ2-7; possibly TRBD2 for D (5 bases). The CDR3 coding sequence is TGTGCCAGCAGCTTACGAGGGTTAACAAGCTCCTACGAGCAGTACTTC. This codes for CASSLRGLTSSYEQYF. Based on the CDR3 plus reference TRBV5-6 and TRBJ2-7, the full variable domain is DAGVTQSPTHLIKTRGQQVTLRCSPKSGHDTVSWYQQALGQGPQFIFQYYEEEERQRGNFPDRFSGHQFPNYSSELNVNALLLGDSALYLCASSLRGLTSSYEQYFGPGTRLTVT.